This TCR beta chain was sequenced for a study of cytomegalovirus exposure and HLA in healthy donors. Across the whole study: One earlier analysis, a look at approximately 180 million T cells, found almost 120 million unique TCR beta sequences.

Study-level results: Altogether, some 160 TCR beta chains were recorded as cytomegalovirus-associated. Analysis performed later showed TCR beta chains linked to HLA being more clonally expanded than equally common others.

Primers for the PCR totalled 60 Vbeta and 13 Jbeta. Some clones are missing from TCRdb's copy, which holds only in-frame ones; the method was immunoSEQ multiplex PCR. This table has 100,000 to 140,000 clones, approximately 73% appearing once. The germline V gene has CDR1 SQVTM and CDR2 ANQGSEA. This CDR3 spans 14 amino acids. V dropped 4 bases and J dropped 10 bases, with 20 bases sitting between them. This clone has more than one count but fewer than ten. The antigen is not known. The source is a man aged 30-40 years in good health and CMV-seronegative. Sequenced material: PBMCs. The chain combines TRBV29-1 with TRBJ2-1; D might be TRBD1 (6 bases). The CDR3 DNA sequence: TGCAGCGTTGTTGCAGGGGTGGTAACTGTCGAGCAGTTCTTC. Its protein product is CSVVAGVVTVEQFF.